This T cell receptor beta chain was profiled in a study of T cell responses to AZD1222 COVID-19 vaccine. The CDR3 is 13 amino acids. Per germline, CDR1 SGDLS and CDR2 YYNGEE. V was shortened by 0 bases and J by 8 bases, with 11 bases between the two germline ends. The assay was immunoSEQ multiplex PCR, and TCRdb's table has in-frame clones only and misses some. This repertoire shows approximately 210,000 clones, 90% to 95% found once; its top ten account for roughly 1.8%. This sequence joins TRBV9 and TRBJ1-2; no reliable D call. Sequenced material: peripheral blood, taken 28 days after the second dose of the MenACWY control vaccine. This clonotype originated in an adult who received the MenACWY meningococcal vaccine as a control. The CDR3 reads CASSVAISSGYTF. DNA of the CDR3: TGTGCCAGCAGCGTAGCCATCAGTAGCGGCTACACCTTC.